The source of this T cell receptor (beta chain) is a study of shared clonotypes between healthy human individuals. Study summary: Researchers drew samples from a couple of women and a few men aged 18 to 49. CD4 naive cells filled three plates per donor, CD4 memory three, CD8 naive two and CD8 memory one.

Comment on this clone: Its specificity is unknown.

Terminally differentiated effector memory CD45RA+ cells were excluded from the naive CD8 cells, which were CD45RO-negative and positively selected for CCR7. Findings of the study overall: Sorted-subset sequencing, rarefaction showed, was incomplete despite large depth.

The CDR3 length is 13 residues. Germline V gene lookup returns CDR1 SGHDT and CDR2 YYEEEE. The authors split each subset's genomic DNA evenly across several immunoSEQ plates. Some clones are missing from TCRdb's copy, which holds only in-frame ones; the method was immunoSEQ multiplex PCR. Of roughly 2,000,000 clones listed, around 95% are singletons. This clonotype was sampled from a man younger than 35 in good health. Some clones in this sample may be carry-over from other donors' samples. The chain joins TRBV5-6 to TRBJ2-5, with D unclear. The J call may be wrong; the DNA end is better matched by TRBJ2-7. Sample: naive CD8+ T cells from PBMCs. The CDR3 nucleotides read TGTGCCAGCAGCTTCCGGGCTGCCTACGAGCAGTACTTC. This sequence encodes CASSFRAAYEQYF.